Sequencing of this T cell receptor beta chain was carried out in a study of cytomegalovirus exposure and HLA in healthy donors. Overall study findings and caveats: Trimming of TCR beta V- and J-genes showed a link, identified in a later analysis, to a missense DCLRE1C variant.

Concerning this clone itself: Antigen specificity is unknown.

Looked up from germline, CDR1 is SGHDN and CDR2 is FVKESK. The CDR3 is 13 residues long. V lost 3 bases and J lost 6, with 8 bases in between. 13 Jbeta primers and 60 Vbeta primers were used for the PCR. How the authors handled the data: Later, some 75 million unique TCR beta chains were counted in an analysis, and roughly 11 million of them were shared. Produced via immunoSEQ multiplex PCR; TCRdb's table is partial and in-frame only. V and J calls and clone size are given by that table; D and trimming were obtained from the DNA. The sample yields about 160,000 clones, 71% seen once. Donors sampled were nominally healthy, though unrecorded immune exposures were likely.

V usage is TRBV14 and J usage is TRBJ2-2; D unclear. This sequence was found in a woman aged 25 to 39 in good health and CMV-seronegative. The sequencing sample was made of PBMCs. CDR3 in DNA: TGTGCCAGCAGCCATTCAGTCTCCGGGGAGCTGTTTTTT. As protein: CASSHSVSGELFF.